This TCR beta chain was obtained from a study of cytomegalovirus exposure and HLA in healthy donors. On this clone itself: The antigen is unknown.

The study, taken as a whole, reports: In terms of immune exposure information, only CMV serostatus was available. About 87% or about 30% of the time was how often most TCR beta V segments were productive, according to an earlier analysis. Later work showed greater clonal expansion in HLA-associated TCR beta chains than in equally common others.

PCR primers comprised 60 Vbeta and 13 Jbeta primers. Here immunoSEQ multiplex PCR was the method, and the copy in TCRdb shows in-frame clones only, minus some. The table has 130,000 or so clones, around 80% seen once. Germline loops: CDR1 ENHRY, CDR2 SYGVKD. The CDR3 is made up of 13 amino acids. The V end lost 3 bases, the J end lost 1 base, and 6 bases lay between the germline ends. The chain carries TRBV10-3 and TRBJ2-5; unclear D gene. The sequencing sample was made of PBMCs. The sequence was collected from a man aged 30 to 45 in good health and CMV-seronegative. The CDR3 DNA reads TGTGCCATCAGTGAACAGCTCCAAGAGACCCAGTACTTC. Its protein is CAISEQLQETQYF.